This TCR beta chain was identified in a study of cytomegalovirus exposure and HLA in healthy donors. PCR was performed using 60 Vbeta and 13 Jbeta primers. Clones were sequenced by immunoSEQ multiplex PCR, and TCRdb holds only the in-frame ones, with some missing. This sample has roughly 89,000 clones, with over 55% found just once. The CDR3 consists of 15 residues. The V and J ends lost 6 bases and 0 bases respectively, with 14 bases between them. CDR1 and CDR2 from the germline V gene are MNHEY and SVGAGI. Turning to this clone: Its antigen is unknown.

Findings of the study overall: Most TCR beta V segments were productive about 90% or about 30% of the time in an earlier analysis.

The source of this sequence is a woman in her forties or fifties in good health and CMV-seropositive. The chain uses TRBV6-5 and TRBJ1-2, with TRBD1 as a possible D gene (5 bases). The material sequenced was PBMCs. The CDR3 bases are TGTGCCAGCAGCGGAATAATAGGGGCTAACTATGGCTACACCTTC. It translates to CASSGIIGANYGYTF.